This TCR beta chain was sequenced during a study of T cell responses to AZD1222 COVID-19 vaccine. Regarding the study as a whole: Two AZD1222 administrations were followed by greater Spike-specific TCR breadth and depth. The donor group comprised mostly white British people and more females; the analysis possibly underestimated clonal diversity.

On this clone: No antigen is known for it.

Data came from immunoSEQ multiplex PCR; TCRdb stores just in-frame clones and leaves some out. The sample records approximately 99,000 clones, 87% being singletons. The starting material was peripheral blood, obtained on day 0 of AZD1222 vaccination. This TCR was sampled from an adult in good health.

CDR3 loop: CASRAGLGNSPLHF. For the CDR3, the DNA is TGTGCCAGCAGGGCGGGACTGGGAAATTCACCCCTCCACTTT. The chain uses TRBV6-4 and TRBJ1-6; perhaps TRBD1 as D (5 bases). The V gene's germline CDR1 is MRHNA and CDR2 SNTAGT. V was shortened by 6 bases and J by 7 bases, with 13 bases between the two germline ends. The CDR3 loop spans 14 amino acids.